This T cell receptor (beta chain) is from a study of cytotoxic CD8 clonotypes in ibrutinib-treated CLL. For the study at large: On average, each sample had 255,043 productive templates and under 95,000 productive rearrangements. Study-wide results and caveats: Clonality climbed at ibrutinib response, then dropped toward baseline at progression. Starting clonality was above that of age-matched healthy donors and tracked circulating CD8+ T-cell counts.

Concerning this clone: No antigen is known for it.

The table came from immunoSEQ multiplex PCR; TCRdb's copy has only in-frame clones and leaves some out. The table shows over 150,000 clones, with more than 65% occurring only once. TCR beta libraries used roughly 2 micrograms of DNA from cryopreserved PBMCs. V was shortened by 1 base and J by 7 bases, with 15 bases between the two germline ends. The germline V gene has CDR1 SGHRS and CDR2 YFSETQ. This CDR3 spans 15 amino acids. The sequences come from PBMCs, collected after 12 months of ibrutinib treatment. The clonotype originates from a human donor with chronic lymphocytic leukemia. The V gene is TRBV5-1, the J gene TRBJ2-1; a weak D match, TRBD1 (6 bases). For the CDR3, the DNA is TGCGCCAGCAGCTTGCCTTCGGTGAGGGGGAATGAGCAGTTCTTC. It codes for CASSLPSVRGNEQFF.